This T cell receptor (beta chain) came from a study of human T cells and chemical hapten exposure. Study-wide findings and caveats: Expanded TCRs produced significantly more large CDR3 similarity clusters than controls did.

Each CDR3 protein is one row after TCRdb ran MiXCR on the RACE reads. The table records some 60,000 distinct CDR3 sequences, approximately 10% of them present only once. There are many counts of this clonotype. Its specificity is not known. As to time point: pre-sensitization, week 0. Treatment specified: therapeutic diphenylcyclopropenone sensitization with weekly scalp DPC. CDR3 size: 15 residues. V lost 4 bases and J lost 7, with 19 bases in between. Germline values: CDR1 SGHTA, CDR2 FQGNSA. The rearrangement links TRBV7-2 to TRBJ1-2, with D uncertain. The clonotype originates from a woman aged 40-49 years with alopecia areata. Some clones in this sample may be carry-over from other donors' samples. Sample: whole blood, taken in connection with sensitization to the hapten diphenylcyclopropenone (DPC). The CDR3 here is CASSSDAAAVAGYTF. CDR3 nucleotides: TGTGCCAGCAGCTCCGACGCTGCCGCTGTCGCTGGCTACACCTTC.